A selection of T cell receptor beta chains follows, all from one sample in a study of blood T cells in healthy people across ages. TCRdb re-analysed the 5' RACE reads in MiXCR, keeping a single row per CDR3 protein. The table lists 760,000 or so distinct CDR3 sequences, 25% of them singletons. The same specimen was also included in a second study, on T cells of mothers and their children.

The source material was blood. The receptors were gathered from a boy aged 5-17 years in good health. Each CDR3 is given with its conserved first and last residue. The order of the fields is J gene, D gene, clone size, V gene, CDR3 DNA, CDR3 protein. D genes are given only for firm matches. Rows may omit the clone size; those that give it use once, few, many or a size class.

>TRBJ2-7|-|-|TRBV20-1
TGCAGTGCTAACCGCCCAGGGGCCTACGAGCAGTACTTC
CSANRPGAYEQYF
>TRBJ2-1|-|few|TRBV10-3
TGTGCCATCAGTGAGTCTGTTGGCGATTCGGGGCAGTTCTTC
CAISESVGDSGQFF
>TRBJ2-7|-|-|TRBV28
TGTGCCAGCAGTTTAGGGGGGGCAGGCGAGCAGTACTTC
CASSLGGAGEQYF
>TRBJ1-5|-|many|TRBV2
TGTGCCAGCAGACTCACAGAGAGCAATCAGCCCCAGCATTTT
CASRLTESNQPQHF
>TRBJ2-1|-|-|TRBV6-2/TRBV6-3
TGTGCCAGCAGTTACCCCTGGGGCCGACTGGACTACAATGAGCAGTTCTTC
CASSYPWGRLDYNEQFF
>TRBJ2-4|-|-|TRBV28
TGTGCCAGCAGTTTAATAACAGGGTCCCTAGCCAAAAACATTCAGTACTTC
CASSLITGSLAKNIQYF
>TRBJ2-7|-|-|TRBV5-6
TGTGCCAGCAGCTTGGAACCCTACAGCTCCTACGAGCAGTACTTC
CASSLEPYSSYEQYF
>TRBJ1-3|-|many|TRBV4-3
TGCGCCAGCAGCCAAGATAGAGGTTTCGGAAACACCATATATTTT
CASSQDRGFGNTIYF
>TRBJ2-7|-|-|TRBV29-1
TGCAGCGTTCAAAGGATGGGCCTCGAGCAGTACTTC
CSVQRMGLEQYF
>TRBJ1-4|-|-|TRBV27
TGTGCCAGCAGCTATCACGAGAGTAATGAAAAACTGTTTTTT
CASSYHESNEKLFF
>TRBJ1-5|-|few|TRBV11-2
TGTGCCAGCAGCCAAGGACCCAGTGGTCAGCCCCAGCATTTT
CASSQGPSGQPQHF
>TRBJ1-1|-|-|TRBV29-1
TGCAGCTTGCTGGGGGACGGCACTGAAGCTTTCTTT
CSLLGDGTEAFF
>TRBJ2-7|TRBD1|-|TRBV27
TGTGCCAGCAGTTCCGCGACAGGGGGCGACGAGCAGTACTTC
CASSSATGGDEQYF
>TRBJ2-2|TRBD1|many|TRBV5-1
TGCGCCAGCAGCTTGGCCCTGACAGGGACCGGGGAGCTGTTTTTT
CASSLALTGTGELFF
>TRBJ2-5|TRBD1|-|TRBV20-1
TGCAGTGCTAGAGGGACAGGGTGGGAGACCCAGTACTTC
CSARGTGWETQYF
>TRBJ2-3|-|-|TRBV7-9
TGTGCCAGCAGCCCCACGGACAGCTCTAGCACAGATACGCAGTATTTT
CASSPTDSSSTDTQYF
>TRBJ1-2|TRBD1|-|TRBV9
TGTGCCAGCAGCGAGGGGGCCGCCGGGACAGGCGTCTATGGCTACACCTTC
CASSEGAAGTGVYGYTF
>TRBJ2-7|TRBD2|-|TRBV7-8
TGTGCCAGCAGCTTAGAGGGACTAGCGGGAGCAAGCTCCTGTTTC
CASSLEGLAGASSCF
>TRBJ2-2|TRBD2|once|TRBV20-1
TGCAGTGCTAGATCCCCGACTAGCATCGGGGAGCTGTTTTTT
CSARSPTSIGELFF
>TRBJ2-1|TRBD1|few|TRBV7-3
TGTGCCAGCAGCTCAGGGGGCTGGGACAATGAGCAGTTCTTC
CASSSGGWDNEQFF
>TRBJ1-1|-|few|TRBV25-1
TGTGCCAGCACGCGAAACCTTAACGCTGAAGCTTTCTTT
CASTRNLNAEAFF
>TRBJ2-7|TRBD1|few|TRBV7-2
TGTGCCAGCAGCCCACAGGGACAGGGGCGCTACGAGCAGTACTTC
CASSPQGQGRYEQYF
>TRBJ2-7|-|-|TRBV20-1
TGCAGTGCTAGAGATACAGTGCGATCGAACCAGTACTTC
CSARDTVRSNQYF
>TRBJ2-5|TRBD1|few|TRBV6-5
TGTGCCAGCAGTTTGACAGGGGGCGTGGAGACCCAGTACTTC
CASSLTGGVETQYF
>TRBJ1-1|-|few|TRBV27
TGTGCCAGCAGCCAAGAGCTGGGGAGGAGAGCTTTCTTT
CASSQELGRRAFF
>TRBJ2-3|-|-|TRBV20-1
TGCAGTGCTAGATCGAATAGGCCTAGCACAGATACGCAGTATTTT
CSARSNRPSTDTQYF
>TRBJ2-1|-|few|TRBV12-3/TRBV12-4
TGTGCCAGCAGGAAGGACAGAGCCTCCTACAATGAGCAGCTCTTC
CASRKDRASYNEQLF
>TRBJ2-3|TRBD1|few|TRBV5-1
TGCGCCAGCAGCTTGTTGGGACAGGGCCTGGATACGCAGTATTTT
CASSLLGQGLDTQYF
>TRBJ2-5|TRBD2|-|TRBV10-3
TGTGCCATCAGTGATATACGGGGGGGCAGAGAGACCCAGTACTTC
CAISDIRGGRETQYF
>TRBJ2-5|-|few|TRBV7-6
TGTGCCAGCAGCTTAGTTATTGGGGCAGGGAGAGAGACCCAGTACTTC
CASSLVIGAGRETQYF
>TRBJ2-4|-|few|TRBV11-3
TGTGCCAGCAGCTTAGAATTGGGGGGAGCCAAAAACATTCAGTACTTC
CASSLELGGAKNIQYF
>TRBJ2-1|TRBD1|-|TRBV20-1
TGCAGTGCTAGGGACAGGGGGCTATACAATGAGCAGTTCTTC
CSARDRGLYNEQFF
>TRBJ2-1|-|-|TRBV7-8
TGTGCCAGCAGCTTGAGGGGTCTAGCGACAACCTACAATGAGCAGTTCTTC
CASSLRGLATTYNEQFF
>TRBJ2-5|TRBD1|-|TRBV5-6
TGTGCCAGCAGCTTTATTCAGGGGGCGTCGGGAGAGACCCAGTACTTC
CASSFIQGASGETQYF
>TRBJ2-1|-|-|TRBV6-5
TGTGCCAGCAGTCCAGGACGGCCGAATGAGCAGTTCTTC
CASSPGRPNEQFF
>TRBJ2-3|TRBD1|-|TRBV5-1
TGCGCCAGCAGCTTGCCCGGGACAGGGGCTACAGATACGCAGTATTTT
CASSLPGTGATDTQYF
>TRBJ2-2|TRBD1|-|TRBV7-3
TGTGCCAGCAGCTTAAGGGGACAGGGGGCCTCCGGGGAGCTGTTTTTT
CASSLRGQGASGELFF
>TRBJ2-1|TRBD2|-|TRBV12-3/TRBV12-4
TGTGCCAGCACTCCCGGACTAGCGGGGGGAAACAATGAGCAGTTCTTC
CASTPGLAGGNNEQFF
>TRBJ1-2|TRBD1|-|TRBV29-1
TGCAGCGTAACAGGGGACTATGGCTACACCTTC
CSVTGDYGYTF
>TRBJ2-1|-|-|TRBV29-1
TGCAGCGCAGACAGGTACAATGAGCAGTTCTTC
CSADRYNEQFF
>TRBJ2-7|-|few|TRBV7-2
TGTGCCAGCAGCGTGGGACTTACCTACGAGCAGTACTTC
CASSVGLTYEQYF
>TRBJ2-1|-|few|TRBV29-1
TGCAGCGTTGAAGATCTCGAAAGATCCTACAATGAGCAGTTCTTC
CSVEDLERSYNEQFF
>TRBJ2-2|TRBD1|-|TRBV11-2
TGTGCCAGCAGCTTAGATGGACAGGGGTACCCCGGGGAGCTGTTTTTT
CASSLDGQGYPGELFF
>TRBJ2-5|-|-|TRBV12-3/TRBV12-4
TGTGCCAGCACCGCGAGTTTTACGGGGGCTCCGGGAGAGACCCAGTACTTC
CASTASFTGAPGETQYF
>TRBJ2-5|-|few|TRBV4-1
TGCGCCAGCAGCCAAGATGTCCCCACCACATTTCAAGGAGAGACCCAGTACTTC
CASSQDVPTTFQGETQYF
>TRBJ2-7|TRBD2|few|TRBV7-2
TGTGCCAGCAGAATGACTAGCGGTTCCTACGAGCAGTACTTC
CASRMTSGSYEQYF
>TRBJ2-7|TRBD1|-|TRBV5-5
TGTGCCAGCAGACAGGGGATGTCCTACGAGCAGTACTTC
CASRQGMSYEQYF
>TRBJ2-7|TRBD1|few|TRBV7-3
TGTGCCAGCAGCGCGCCGGGACAGGGTGCTTCCGAGCAGTACTTC
CASSAPGQGASEQYF
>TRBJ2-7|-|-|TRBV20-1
TGCAGTGCTTCGCCCACCTTCTACGAGCAGTACTTC
CSASPTFYEQYF
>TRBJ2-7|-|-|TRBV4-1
TGCGCCAGCAGCCAAGTAGGGAATGTCCACGAGCAGTACTTC
CASSQVGNVHEQYF
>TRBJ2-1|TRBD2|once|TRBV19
TGTGCCAGTAGTATTGAAGGGGGACTAGCGGGATTAAGTCTCGACAATGAGCAGTTCTTC
CASSIEGGLAGLSLDNEQFF
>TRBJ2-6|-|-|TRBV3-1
TGTGCCAGCAGCCAAGGACAGTCAGCTTCTGAGGCCAACGTCCTGACTTTC
CASSQGQSASEANVLTF
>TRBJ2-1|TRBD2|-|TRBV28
TGTGCCAGCAGTCCTTGGACTAGCGGGATCTACAATGAGCAGTTCTTC
CASSPWTSGIYNEQFF
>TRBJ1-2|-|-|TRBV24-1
TGTGCCACCCGTGATTTTACGGGAATTCAGGGCTACACCTTC
CATRDFTGIQGYTF
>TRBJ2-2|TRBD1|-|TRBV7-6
TGTGCCAGCAGCTTGGGACAGGGGGCCGAGGAGAACACCGGGGAGCTGTTTTTT
CASSLGQGAEENTGELFF
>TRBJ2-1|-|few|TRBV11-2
TGTGCCAGCAGCTTAGATCGGAGTGAGCAGTTCTTC
CASSLDRSEQFF
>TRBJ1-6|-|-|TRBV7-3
TGTGCCAGCAGCGAGGGGCAGGGTGTTTTCGCACCCCTCCACTTT
CASSEGQGVFAPLHF
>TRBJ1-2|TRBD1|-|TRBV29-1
TGCAGCGTTGAAGGGGACAGATTCGGCTACACCTTC
CSVEGDRFGYTF